The 20 T cell receptor beta chains reported below all come from one sample, sequenced in a study of cytomegalovirus exposure and HLA in healthy donors. Researchers ran the PCR with 60 Vbeta and 13 Jbeta primers. Repertoires were generated with immunoSEQ multiplex PCR, while TCRdb's copy carries only in-frame clones and drops some. Among 150,000 or so clones listed, about 80% were seen once. Sequencing was done on a sample of PBMCs. Receptors originate from a man between 18 and 29 years old in good health and CMV-seropositive.

This sequence joins TRBV7-8 and TRBJ2-5, with D possibly being TRBD2 (5 bases). The CDR3 contains 17 residues. The ends were cut back, 5 bases at V and 5 bases at J, with 24 bases in the middle. Germline CDR1 is SGHVS and CDR2 is FQNEAQ. CDR3: CASSPRGNPGSMETQYF. The DNA for the CDR3 is TGTGCCAGCAGCCCCCGCGGTAACCCGGGGAGCATGGAGACCCAGTACTTC.

The chain employs TRBV7-9 and TRBJ2-1, with D perhaps TRBD1 (6 bases). The CDR3 is made up of 16 amino acids. In germline, CDR1 is SEHNR, CDR2 FQNEAQ (reference sequence). Trimming took off 5 bases at V and 7 bases at J, with 21 bases between the two ends. The CDR3: CASSPRAGAAWNEQFF. CDR3 sequence (DNA): TGTGCCAGCAGCCCCAGGGCAGGGGCGGCCTGGAATGAGCAGTTCTTC.

The genes are TRBV18 and TRBJ1-5; 7 bases align to TRBD1. Germline values: CDR1 KGHSH, CDR2 LQKENI. The CDR3 totals 15 residues. The junction had 3 bases not matched to a gene; V was cut back by 1 base and J by 3 bases. DNA for the CDR3: TGTGCCAGCTCACCACGACAGGGCTTCAATCAGCCCCAGCATTTT. This codes for CASSPRQGFNQPQHF.

This clone was observed a single time. The chain carries TRBV10-2 and TRBJ1-2, with 7 bases that match TRBD1. Germline CDR1 WSHSY, CDR2 SAAADI. This CDR3 contains 17 residues. V shed 3 bases, J shed 5 bases, and the junction held 15 bases outside the gene matches. DNA of the CDR3: TGCGCCAGCAGTGATTCGGGTACAGGAGGGGGCCGTTATGGCTACACCTTC. Translation: CASSDSGTGGGRYGYTF.

This sequence joins TRBV6-5 and TRBJ1-1; D not resolved. Germline assignment: CDR1 MNHEY and CDR2 SVGAGI. The CDR3 has 14 residues. V lost 6 bases to trimming and J lost 0 bases, with 11 bases between them. This CDR3 reads CASSEMSMNTEAFF. The CDR3 nucleotides are TGTGCCAGCAGCGAAATGAGTATGAACACTGAAGCTTTCTTT.

DNA for the CDR3: TGTGCCACCAGCAGAGAGCAAGGGACAGGGTTCAATGAGCAGTTCTTC. It yields the protein CATSREQGTGFNEQFF. This chain uses TRBV15 with TRBJ2-1; 9 bases are a match to TRBD1. CDR3 length: 16 residues. Germline CDR1 LNHNV, CDR2 YYDKDF (reference sequence). V shed 0 bases and J 6 bases; nucleotides not matched to a gene: 6.

The V call is TRBV18, the J call TRBJ1-1; D is ambiguous. CDR3 length: 15 amino acids. In germline, CDR1 is KGHSH, CDR2 LQKENI. Trimming removed 6 bases at V and 3 bases at J, with 17 bases between. CDR3 coding DNA: TGTGCCAGCTCGCAAGGCGGGGTCCGAGACACTGAAGCTTTCTTT. Its protein product is CASSQGGVRDTEAFF.

The rearrangement uses TRBV11-2 and TRBJ2-7; a possible D gene is TRBD1 (6 bases). The CDR3 runs 13 residues. CDR1 and CDR2 (germline): SGHAT, FQNNGV. V lost 3 bases, J lost 7 bases, and 13 bases lay in between. The CDR3 nucleotides read TGTGCCAGCAGCTTCGTCAGGGGCTGGGAGCAGTACTTC. Protein sequence: CASSFVRGWEQYF.

This sequence joins TRBV28 and TRBJ2-7; TRBD1 matches 7 bases. Germline CDR1 is MDHEN and CDR2 is SYDVKM. The CDR3 contains 14 residues. Unmatched junction bases numbered 7, after V lost 6 bases and J lost 2 bases. DNA of the CDR3: TGTGCCAGCAGGCCGACAGGGAAGGCCTACGAGCAGTACTTC. Translated: CASRPTGKAYEQYF.

The chain joins TRBV18 to TRBJ2-1; weak D call: TRBD1 (6 bases). The CDR3 spans 15 residues. The V and J ends lost 3 bases and 6 bases respectively, with 15 bases between them. The V gene's germline CDR1 is KGHSH and CDR2 LQKENI. Here the CDR3 DNA reads TGTGCCAGCTCACCCTCAATCGAGGGGGTCAATGAGCAGTTCTTC. As protein: CASSPSIEGVNEQFF.

The V call is TRBV4-1, the J call TRBJ2-7; 11 bases are a match to TRBD2. This CDR3 has 15 residues. CDR1 is MGHRA, CDR2 YSYEKL, per germline. The ends lost 0 bases at V and 7 bases at J; junction bases unmatched: 5. Here the CDR3 DNA reads TGCGCCAGCAGCCAAGATCGGACTAGCGGGTGGGAGCAGTACTTC. It is translated as CASSQDRTSGWEQYF.

This chain joins TRBV30 and TRBJ2-1, with 8 bases fitting TRBD2. CDR3 length: 14 residues. Trimming took 0 bases from V and 5 from J; bases not matched to a gene: 3. Germline lookup yields CDR1 GTSNPN and CDR2 SVGIG (reference sequence). CDR3 region: CAWSVRGGNNEQFF. CDR3 in DNA: TGTGCCTGGAGTGTTCGCGGGGGGAACAATGAGCAGTTCTTC. Full variable domain (remainder filled in from reference TRBV30 and TRBJ2-1): SQTIHQWPATLVQPVGSPLSLECTVEGTSNPNLYWYRQAAGRGLQLLFYSVGIGQISSEVPQNLSASRPQDRQFILSSKKLLLSDSGFYLCAWSVRGGNNEQFFGPGTRLTVL.

The chain couples TRBV7-2 to TRBJ1-4; D uncertain. The germline V gene has CDR1 SGHTA and CDR2 FQGNSA. V was shortened by 0 bases and J by 2 bases, with 10 bases between the two germline ends. The CDR3 has 16 residues. The CDR3 loop is CASSLAGGVTNEKLFF. CDR3 bases: TGTGCCAGCAGCTTAGCAGGTGGAGTCACTAATGAAAAACTGTTTTTT.

The chain employs TRBV7-3 and TRBJ2-1; tentative D call: TRBD2 (5 bases). Germline V gene data show CDR1 as SGHTA and CDR2 as FQGTGA. The length of the CDR3 is 13 residues. Trimming pared 2 bases from V and 4 bases from J, leaving 6 bases between. The CDR3 loop is CASSLSGYNEQFF. CDR3 sequence (DNA): TGTGCCAGCAGCTTATCGGGGTACAATGAGCAGTTCTTC.

The rearrangement joins TRBV7-9 to TRBJ1-1; D unclear. The ends were cut back, 5 bases at V and 1 base at J, with 14 bases in the middle. Germline values: CDR1 SEHNR, CDR2 FQNEAQ (reference sequence). The CDR3 loop spans 15 amino acids. CDR3 protein: CASSRDGVGNTEAFF. The CDR3 nucleotides are TGTGCCAGCAGCCGAGACGGGGTTGGGAACACTGAAGCTTTCTTT.

The rearrangement links TRBV4-1 to TRBJ1-3; TRBD1 might be the D (5 bases). V shed 1 base and J shed 6 bases, with 10 bases lying between them. CDR1 is MGHRA, CDR2 YSYEKL, per germline. This CDR3 has 14 residues. The CDR3 nucleotides read TGCGCCAGCAGCCAAGGATGGGGGGAAAACACCATATATTTT. This codes for CASSQGWGENTIYF.

The V and J genes are TRBV29-1 and TRBJ1-3, with TRBD1 matching 10 bases. The V gene's germline CDR1 is SQVTM and CDR2 ANQGSEA. J gave up 0 bases and V 4 bases, and 9 bases lay outside the gene matches. The CDR3 contains 17 residues. The CDR3 DNA is TGCAGCGTTGTTGTGTGGGACAGGGGATACTCTGGAAACACCATATATTTT. Translation: CSVVVWDRGYSGNTIYF.

The chain employs TRBV18 and TRBJ1-5; D not certain. Trimming took 9 bases from V and 2 from J, leaving 8 bases between them. Per germline, CDR1 KGHSH and CDR2 LQKENI. The CDR3 is made up of 12 amino acids. The CDR3 DNA reads TGTGCCAGTATTCAGGGCAATCAGCCCCAGCATTTT. Its translation: CASIQGNQPQHF.

This clone was detected only a few times. The chain couples TRBV30 to TRBJ1-3, with D possibly TRBD1 on 5 matching bases. The CDR3 has 13 amino acids. Germline lookup yields CDR1 GTSNPN and CDR2 SVGIG (reference sequence). Trimming removed 0 bases at V and 8 bases at J, with 11 bases between. The CDR3 sequence is CAWSVAGRDTIYF. The DNA of the CDR3 is TGTGCCTGGAGTGTAGCAGGGAGGGACACCATATATTTT.

The rearrangement uses TRBV30 and TRBJ2-7; 8 positions match TRBD1. Germline loops: CDR1 GTSNPN, CDR2 SVGIG (reference sequence). The CDR3 runs to 13 residues. V lost 3 bases to trimming and J lost 5 bases; unmatched junction nucleotides: 6. This CDR3 reads CAWRMTGANEQYF. In DNA form, the CDR3 reads TGTGCCTGGAGGATGACAGGGGCCAACGAGCAGTACTTC.